This is a list of T cell receptor beta chains from one sample in a study of cytomegalovirus exposure and HLA in healthy donors. Some clones are missing from TCRdb's copy, which holds only in-frame ones; the method was immunoSEQ multiplex PCR. The sample has 60,000 to 80,000 clones, approximately 78% seen once. Sequencing input: PBMCs. The receptors originated from a girl aged 10 to 17 in good health and CMV-seropositive. CDR3s include the opening cysteine and the closing phenylalanine or tryptophan. A D gene is named only where the DNA matches it firmly. Clone size is given for some rows only: seen once, a few or many times, or a class if the clone is expanded.

TRBV6-4	TRBD1	TRBJ2-2	few	TGTGCCACGCAAACAGGGGAAAACACCGGGGAGCTGTTTTTT	CATQTGENTGELFF
TRBV2	.	TRBJ1-2	.	TGTGCCAGTGCAGCGGCGGGTGAGGGTGGCTACACCTTC	CASAAAGEGGYTF
TRBV7-9	.	TRBJ1-2	.	TGTGCCAGCATCCTTAATAACGGGAGGGATGGCTACACCTTC	CASILNNGRDGYTF
TRBV6-5	.	TRBJ1-6	.	TGTGCCAGCAGCCGAGCGGGGGAAGCGAATTCACCCCTCCACTTT	CASSRAGEANSPLHF
TRBV9	.	TRBJ1-2	once	TGTGCCAGCAGTCTTTCAGGGTATGGCTACACCTTC	CASSLSGYGYTF
TRBV4-1	.	TRBJ1-2	.	TGCGCCAGCAGCCAAGAAGGCAGGCAAGTACGTGGCTACACCTTC	CASSQEGRQVRGYTF
TRBV11-2	.	TRBJ1-2	.	TGTGCCAGCAGCTTGGAGGGACGACACGGCTACACCTTC	CASSLEGRHGYTF
TRBV9	.	TRBJ2-3	.	TGTGCCAGTGGGCGTTTGGGAGATACGCAGTATTTT	CASGRLGDTQYF
TRBV30	TRBD2	TRBJ2-3	.	TGTGCCTGGAGTGTAGGAGTAGCGGGGGCTAGCACAGATACGCAGTATTTT	CAWSVGVAGASTDTQYF
TRBV2	TRBD1	TRBJ2-7	.	TGTGCCAGCCACCCGGCAGGGGGCTACGAGCAGTACTTC	CASHPAGGYEQYF
TRBV19	TRBD2	TRBJ2-7	.	TGTGCCAGTAGTACGGGGACTACCTACGAGCAGTACTTC	CASSTGTTYEQYF
TRBV7-9	.	TRBJ2-1	.	TGTGCCAGCAGCTTACTAGAACGTTTTGGGGCTCACGAGGACAATGAGCAGTTCTTC	CASSLLERFGAHEDNEQFF
TRBV28	TRBD1	TRBJ1-2	.	TGTGCCAGCAGACCACAGGACAGGGGCCATGGCTACACCTTC	CASRPQDRGHGYTF
TRBV19	.	TRBJ1-6	.	TGTGCCAGTAGCGACATAGATTCACCCCTCCACTTT	CASSDIDSPLHF
TRBV7-8	TRBD1	TRBJ2-7	.	TGTGCCAGCAGCGCCACCGGGACAGGGGGCTTCTTCTCCTACGAGCAGTACTTC	CASSATGTGGFFSYEQYF
TRBV6-4	TRBD2	TRBJ2-1	.	TGTGCCAGCAGGGAGCGGGAGGGCCGAGAGCAGTTCTTC	CASREREGREQFF
TRBV10-3	TRBD1	TRBJ1-2	.	TGTGCCATCAGGGACAGGGAGGGGGTAGGCGGCTACACCTTC	CAIRDREGVGGYTF
TRBV9	.	TRBJ1-1	.	TGTGCCAGCCGACGAGGTGAGTACACTGAAGCTTTCTTT	CASRRGEYTEAFF
TRBV4-3	TRBD1	TRBJ1-1	.	TGCGCCAGCAGCCAGCGACCCGGACAGGGAGGCACTGAAGCTTTCTTT	CASSQRPGQGGTEAFF
TRBV6-1	.	TRBJ1-2	.	TGTGCCAGCAGTCCCGAGGTCCTTGTCGACTATGGCTACACCTTC	CASSPEVLVDYGYTF
TRBV29-1	.	TRBJ1-2	.	TGCAGCGTTCCATCCCCTTCGGGCTATGGCTACACCTTC	CSVPSPSGYGYTF
TRBV28	.	TRBJ1-4	.	TGTGCCAGCAGTCCCCGCGGGTATGGGCATGAAAAACTGTTTTTT	CASSPRGYGHEKLFF
TRBV30	.	TRBJ1-1	.	TGTGCCTGGAGCCTAGCCCAGGGGACCACTGAAGCTTTCTTT	CAWSLAQGTTEAFF
TRBV6-5	.	TRBJ1-1	few	TGTGCCAGCATCCCCCAGGAGGAGAACACTGAAGCTTTCTTT	CASIPQEENTEAFF
TRBV5-6	TRBD2	TRBJ2-1	few	TGTGCCAGCAGCTTTCCGGGGGGGCCCTACAATGAGCAGTTCTTC	CASSFPGGPYNEQFF
TRBV14	TRBD1	TRBJ2-7	.	TGTGCCAGCAGCCAAGTACAGGGGTTCTACGAGCAGTACTTC	CASSQVQGFYEQYF
TRBV6-6	.	TRBJ2-7	.	TGTGCCAGCAGTTACCGTTACGAGCAGTACTTC	CASSYRYEQYF
TRBV7-9	TRBD1	TRBJ1-1	.	TGTGCCAGCAGCCCTGACAGGGGGGACACTGAAGCTTTCTTT	CASSPDRGDTEAFF
TRBV27	.	TRBJ1-1	.	TGTGCCAGCAGTTTATCTCAGGGATGGACTGAAGCTTTCTTT	CASSLSQGWTEAFF
TRBV7-2	TRBD1	TRBJ1-6	once	TGTGCCAGCAGCTTAGAAGGGACAGGGAGCTCACCCCTCCACTTT	CASSLEGTGSSPLHF
TRBV6-6	TRBD2	TRBJ2-5	.	TGTGCCAGCAGTAGACGGGAGGTGGAGACCCAGTACTTC	CASSRREVETQYF
TRBV29-1	.	TRBJ1-1	.	TGCAGCGTCCACAGGGCTTTGAACACTGAAGCTTTCTTT	CSVHRALNTEAFF
TRBV4-3	TRBD2	TRBJ2-7	.	TGCGCCAGCAGCCAAGTTGGTGAATGGGGGGGTGAGCAGTACTTC	CASSQVGEWGGEQYF
TRBV6-6	.	TRBJ1-3	few	TGTGCCAGCAGTCGAGAGACAGCTCTAAGGGGAAACACCATATATTTT	CASSRETALRGNTIYF
TRBV28	TRBD1	TRBJ2-1	.	TGTGCCAGCAGTCGCGACAGGGGCAATGAGCAGTTCTTC	CASSRDRGNEQFF
TRBV11-2	.	TRBJ2-5	.	TGTGCCAGCAGCCCAGTGTGGGAGACCCAGTACTTC	CASSPVWETQYF
TRBV15	.	TRBJ1-1	.	TGTGCCACCAGCAGAGATTTGAGGGTCACTGAAGCTTTCTTT	CATSRDLRVTEAFF
TRBV30	.	TRBJ1-2	.	TGTGCCTGGAGCGAGCAGGGGAGTGGCTACACCTTC	CAWSEQGSGYTF
TRBV5-1	TRBD1	TRBJ2-2	.	TGCGCCAGCAGCCTCCGGGGACAGGGTCCTGGAACCGGGGAGCTGTTTTTT	CASSLRGQGPGTGELFF
TRBV4-1	TRBD1	TRBJ2-7	.	TGCGCCAGCAGCCAAGCAGGGGGATTGTCCTACGAGCAGTACTTC	CASSQAGGLSYEQYF
TRBV28	.	TRBJ2-7	.	TGTGCCAGCACGAGAGGCACTCCAACCTACGAGCAGTACTTC	CASTRGTPTYEQYF
TRBV7-2	TRBD1	TRBJ2-7	.	TGTGCCAGCAGCTTAGCTGGGGGACAGGGCTACGAGCAGTACTTC	CASSLAGGQGYEQYF
TRBV11-3	TRBD2	TRBJ2-3	once	TGTGCCAGCAGCTCCGGACTAGCGGGGGGCGGCGCAGATACGCAGTATTTT	CASSSGLAGGGADTQYF
TRBV6-5	.	TRBJ1-1	.	TGTGCCAGCAGTTACTCCCGGAGCTGGGAAGCTTTCTTT	CASSYSRSWEAFF
TRBV13	.	TRBJ1-5	.	TGTGCCAGCAGCTTCGGGCGGGGCGGACAGCCCCAGCATTTT	CASSFGRGGQPQHF